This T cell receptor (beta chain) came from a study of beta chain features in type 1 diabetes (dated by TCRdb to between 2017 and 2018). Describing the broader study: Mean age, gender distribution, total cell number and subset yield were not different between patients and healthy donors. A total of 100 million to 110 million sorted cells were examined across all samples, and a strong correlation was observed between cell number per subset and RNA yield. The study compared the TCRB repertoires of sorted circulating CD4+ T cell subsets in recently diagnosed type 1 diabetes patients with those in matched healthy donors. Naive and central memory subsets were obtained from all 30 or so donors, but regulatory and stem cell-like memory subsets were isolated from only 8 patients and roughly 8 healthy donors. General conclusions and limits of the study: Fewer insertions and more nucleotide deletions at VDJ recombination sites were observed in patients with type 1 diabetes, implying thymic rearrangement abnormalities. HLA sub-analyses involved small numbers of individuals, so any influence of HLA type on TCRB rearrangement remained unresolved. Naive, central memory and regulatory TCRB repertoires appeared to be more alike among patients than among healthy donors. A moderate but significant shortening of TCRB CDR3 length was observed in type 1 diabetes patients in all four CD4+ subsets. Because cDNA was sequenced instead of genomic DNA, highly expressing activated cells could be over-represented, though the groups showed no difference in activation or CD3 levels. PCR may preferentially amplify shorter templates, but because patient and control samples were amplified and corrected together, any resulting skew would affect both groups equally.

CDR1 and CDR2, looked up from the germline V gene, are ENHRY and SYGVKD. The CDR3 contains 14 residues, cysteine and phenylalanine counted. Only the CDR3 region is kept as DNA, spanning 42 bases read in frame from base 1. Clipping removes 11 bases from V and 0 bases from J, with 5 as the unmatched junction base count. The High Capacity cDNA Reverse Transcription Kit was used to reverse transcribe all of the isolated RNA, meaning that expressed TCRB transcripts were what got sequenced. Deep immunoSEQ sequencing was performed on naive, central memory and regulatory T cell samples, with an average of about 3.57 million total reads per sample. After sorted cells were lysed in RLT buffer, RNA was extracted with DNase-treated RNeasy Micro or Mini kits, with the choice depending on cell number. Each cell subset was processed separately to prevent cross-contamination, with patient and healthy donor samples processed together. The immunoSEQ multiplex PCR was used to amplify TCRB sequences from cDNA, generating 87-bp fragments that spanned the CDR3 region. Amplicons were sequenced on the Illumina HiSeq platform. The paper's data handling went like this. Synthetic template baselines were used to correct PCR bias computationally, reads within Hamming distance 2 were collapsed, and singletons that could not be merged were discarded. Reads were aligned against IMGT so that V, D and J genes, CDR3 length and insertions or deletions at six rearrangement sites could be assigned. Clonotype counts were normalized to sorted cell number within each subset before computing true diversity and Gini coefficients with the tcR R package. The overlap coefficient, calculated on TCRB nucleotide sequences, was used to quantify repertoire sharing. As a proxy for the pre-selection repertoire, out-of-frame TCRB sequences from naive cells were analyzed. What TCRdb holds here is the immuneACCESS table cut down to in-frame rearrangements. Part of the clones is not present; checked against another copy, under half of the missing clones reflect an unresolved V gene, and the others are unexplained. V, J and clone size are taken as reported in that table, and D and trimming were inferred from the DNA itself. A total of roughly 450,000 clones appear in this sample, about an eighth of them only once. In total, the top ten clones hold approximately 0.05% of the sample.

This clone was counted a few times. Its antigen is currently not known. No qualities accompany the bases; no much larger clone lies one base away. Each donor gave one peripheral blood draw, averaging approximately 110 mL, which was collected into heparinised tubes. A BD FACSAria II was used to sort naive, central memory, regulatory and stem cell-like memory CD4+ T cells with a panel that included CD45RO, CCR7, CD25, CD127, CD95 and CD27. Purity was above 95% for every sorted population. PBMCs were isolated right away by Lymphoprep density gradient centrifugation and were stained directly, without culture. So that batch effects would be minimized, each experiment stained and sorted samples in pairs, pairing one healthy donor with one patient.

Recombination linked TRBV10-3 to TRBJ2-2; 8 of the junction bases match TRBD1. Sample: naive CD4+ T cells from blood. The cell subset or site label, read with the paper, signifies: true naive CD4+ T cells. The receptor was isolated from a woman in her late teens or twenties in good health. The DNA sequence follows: TGTGCCCTCCGACAGGGGCCGAACACCGGGGAGCTGTTTTTT. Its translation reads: CALRQGPNTGELFF.